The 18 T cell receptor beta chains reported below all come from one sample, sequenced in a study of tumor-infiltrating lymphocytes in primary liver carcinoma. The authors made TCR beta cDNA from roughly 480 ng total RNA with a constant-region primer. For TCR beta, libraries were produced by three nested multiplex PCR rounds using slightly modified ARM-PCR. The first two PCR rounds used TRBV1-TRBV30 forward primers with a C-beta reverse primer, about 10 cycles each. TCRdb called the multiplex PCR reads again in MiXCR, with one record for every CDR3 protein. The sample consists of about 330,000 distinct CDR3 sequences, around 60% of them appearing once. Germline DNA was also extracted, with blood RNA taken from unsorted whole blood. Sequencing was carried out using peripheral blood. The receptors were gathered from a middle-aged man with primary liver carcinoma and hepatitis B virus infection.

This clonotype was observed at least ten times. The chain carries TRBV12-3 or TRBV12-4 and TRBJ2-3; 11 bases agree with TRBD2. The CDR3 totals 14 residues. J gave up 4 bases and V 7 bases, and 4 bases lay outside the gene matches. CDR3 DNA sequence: TGTGCCAGCAATCCGGGACTAGCGGCAGATACGCAGTATTTT. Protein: CASNPGLAADTQYF.

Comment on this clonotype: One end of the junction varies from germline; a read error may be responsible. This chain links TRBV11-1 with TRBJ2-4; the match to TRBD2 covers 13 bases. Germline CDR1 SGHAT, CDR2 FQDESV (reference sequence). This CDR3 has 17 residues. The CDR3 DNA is TGTACCAGCAGCTTTCCCGGGACTAGCGGGACCAAAAACATTCAGCACTTC. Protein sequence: CTSSFPGTSGTKNIQHF.

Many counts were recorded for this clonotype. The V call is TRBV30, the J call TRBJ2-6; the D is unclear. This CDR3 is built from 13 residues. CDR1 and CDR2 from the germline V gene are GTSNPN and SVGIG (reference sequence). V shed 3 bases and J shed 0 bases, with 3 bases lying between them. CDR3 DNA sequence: TGTGCCTGGAGGGGCTCTGGGGCCAACGTCCTGACTTTC. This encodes CAWRGSGANVLTF.

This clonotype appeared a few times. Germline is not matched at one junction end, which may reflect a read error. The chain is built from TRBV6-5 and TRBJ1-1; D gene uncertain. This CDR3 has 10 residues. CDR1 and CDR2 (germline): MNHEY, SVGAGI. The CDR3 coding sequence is TGTGCCAGCGGACGAACTGGAGCTTTCTTT. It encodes CASGRTGAFF.

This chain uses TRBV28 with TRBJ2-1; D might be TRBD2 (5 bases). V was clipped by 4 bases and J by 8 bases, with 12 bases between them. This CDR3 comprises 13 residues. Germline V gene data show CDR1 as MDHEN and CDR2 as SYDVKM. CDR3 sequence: CASSYVGVHEQFF. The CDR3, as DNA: TGTGCCAGCAGTTATGTGGGAGTCCATGAGCAGTTCTTC.

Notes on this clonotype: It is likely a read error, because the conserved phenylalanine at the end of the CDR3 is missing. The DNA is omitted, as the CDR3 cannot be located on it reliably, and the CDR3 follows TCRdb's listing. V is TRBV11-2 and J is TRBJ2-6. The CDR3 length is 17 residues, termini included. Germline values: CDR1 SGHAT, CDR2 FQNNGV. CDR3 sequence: CAGSLFPSSSGANVMTS.

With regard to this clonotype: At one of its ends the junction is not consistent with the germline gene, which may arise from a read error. The CDR3 sequence is CARSPSRKDIWDSAANVLTF. The CDR3 nucleotides read TGTGCCCGCAGCCCCTCCCGCAAGGACATTTGGGACTCTGCGGCCAACGTCCTGACTTTC. This chain links TRBV11-1 with TRBJ2-6, with a weak D call TRBD2 (6 bases). Germline V CDR1 and CDR2: SGHAT, FQDESV (reference sequence). There are 20 residues in the CDR3.

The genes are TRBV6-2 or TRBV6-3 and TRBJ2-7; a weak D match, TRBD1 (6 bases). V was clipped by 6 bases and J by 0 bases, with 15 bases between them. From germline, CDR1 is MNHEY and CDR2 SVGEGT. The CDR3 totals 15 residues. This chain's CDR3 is CASSFRDTSSYEQYF. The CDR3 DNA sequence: TGTGCCAGCAGCTTCCGGGACACCAGCTCCTACGAGCAGTACTTC.

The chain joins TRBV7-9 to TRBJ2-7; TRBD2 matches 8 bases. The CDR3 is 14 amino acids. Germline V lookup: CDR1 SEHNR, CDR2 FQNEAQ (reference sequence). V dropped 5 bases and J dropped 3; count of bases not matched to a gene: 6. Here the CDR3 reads CASSKTSEHYEQYF. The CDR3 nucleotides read TGTGCCAGCAGCAAGACTAGCGAACACTACGAGCAGTACTTC.

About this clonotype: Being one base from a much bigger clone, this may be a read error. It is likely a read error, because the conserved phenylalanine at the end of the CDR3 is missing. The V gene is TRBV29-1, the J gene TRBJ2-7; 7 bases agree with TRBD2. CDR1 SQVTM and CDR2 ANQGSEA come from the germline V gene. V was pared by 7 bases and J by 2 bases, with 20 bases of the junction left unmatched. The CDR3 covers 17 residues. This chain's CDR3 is CSAVGLGLVGLAYEQYL. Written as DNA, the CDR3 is TGCAGCGCTGTGGGGCTAGGCTTGGTAGGACTAGCCTACGAGCAGTACTTG.

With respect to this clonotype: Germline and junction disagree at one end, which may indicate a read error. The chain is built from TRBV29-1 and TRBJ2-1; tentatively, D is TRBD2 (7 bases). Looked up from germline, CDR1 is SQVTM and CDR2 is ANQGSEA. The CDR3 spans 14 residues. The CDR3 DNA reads TGCAGCGTTGGAGGAGGGGGGGGTTACAATGAGCAGTCCTTC. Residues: CSVGGGGGYNEQSF.

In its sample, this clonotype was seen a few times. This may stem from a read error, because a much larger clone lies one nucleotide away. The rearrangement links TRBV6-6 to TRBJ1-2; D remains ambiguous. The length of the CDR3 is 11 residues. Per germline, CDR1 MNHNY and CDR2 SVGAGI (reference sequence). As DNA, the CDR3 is TGTGTCAGCAGCCCAGCGTCTGGCTACACCTTC. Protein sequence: CVSSPASGYTF.

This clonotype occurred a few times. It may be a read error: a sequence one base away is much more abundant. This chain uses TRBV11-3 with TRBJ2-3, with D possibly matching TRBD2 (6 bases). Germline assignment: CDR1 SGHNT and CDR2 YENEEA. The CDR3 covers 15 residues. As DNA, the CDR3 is TGTGCCAGCAGCTTAGGCAGAAACTGGGGGGATACGCGGTATTTT. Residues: CASSLGRNWGDTRYF.

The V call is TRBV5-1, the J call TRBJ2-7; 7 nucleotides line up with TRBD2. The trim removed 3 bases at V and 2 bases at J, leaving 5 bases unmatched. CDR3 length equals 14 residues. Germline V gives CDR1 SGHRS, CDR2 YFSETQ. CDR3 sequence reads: CASSWGTTPYEQYF. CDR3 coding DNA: TGCGCCAGCAGCTGGGGGACTACCCCCTACGAGCAGTACTTC.

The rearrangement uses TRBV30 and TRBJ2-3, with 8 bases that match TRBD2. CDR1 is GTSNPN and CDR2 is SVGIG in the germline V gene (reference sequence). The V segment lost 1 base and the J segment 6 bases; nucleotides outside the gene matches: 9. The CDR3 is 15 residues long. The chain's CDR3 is CAWSEAAGAEDTQYF. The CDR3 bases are TGTGCCTGGAGTGAGGCAGCGGGAGCTGAGGATACGCAGTATTTT. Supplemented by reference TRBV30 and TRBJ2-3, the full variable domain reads SQTIHQWPATLVQPVGSPLSLECTVEGTSNPNLYWYRQAAGRGLQLLFYSVGIGQISSEVPQNLSASRPQDRQFILSSKKLLLSDSGFYLCAWSEAAGAEDTQYFGPGTRLTVL.

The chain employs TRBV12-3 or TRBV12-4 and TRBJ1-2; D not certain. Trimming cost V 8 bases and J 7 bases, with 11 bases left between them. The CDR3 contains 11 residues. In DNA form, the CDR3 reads TGTGCCAGCCTACCCCCCCGTGGCTACACCTTC. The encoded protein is CASLPPRGYTF.

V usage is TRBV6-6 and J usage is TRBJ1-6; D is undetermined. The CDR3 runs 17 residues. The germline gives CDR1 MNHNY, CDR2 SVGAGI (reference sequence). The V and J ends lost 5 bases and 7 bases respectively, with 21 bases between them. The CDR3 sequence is CASSPLTLRQTNSPLHF. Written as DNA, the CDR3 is TGTGCCAGCAGTCCCCTCACCCTCAGGCAAACAAATTCACCCCTCCACTTT.

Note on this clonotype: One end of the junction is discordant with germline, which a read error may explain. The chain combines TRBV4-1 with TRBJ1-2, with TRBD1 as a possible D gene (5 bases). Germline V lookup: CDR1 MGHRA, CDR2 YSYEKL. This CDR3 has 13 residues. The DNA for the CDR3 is TGCGCCAGCAGCCAGGGGCCCTACTATGGCTACACATTC. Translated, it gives CASSQGPYYGYTF.